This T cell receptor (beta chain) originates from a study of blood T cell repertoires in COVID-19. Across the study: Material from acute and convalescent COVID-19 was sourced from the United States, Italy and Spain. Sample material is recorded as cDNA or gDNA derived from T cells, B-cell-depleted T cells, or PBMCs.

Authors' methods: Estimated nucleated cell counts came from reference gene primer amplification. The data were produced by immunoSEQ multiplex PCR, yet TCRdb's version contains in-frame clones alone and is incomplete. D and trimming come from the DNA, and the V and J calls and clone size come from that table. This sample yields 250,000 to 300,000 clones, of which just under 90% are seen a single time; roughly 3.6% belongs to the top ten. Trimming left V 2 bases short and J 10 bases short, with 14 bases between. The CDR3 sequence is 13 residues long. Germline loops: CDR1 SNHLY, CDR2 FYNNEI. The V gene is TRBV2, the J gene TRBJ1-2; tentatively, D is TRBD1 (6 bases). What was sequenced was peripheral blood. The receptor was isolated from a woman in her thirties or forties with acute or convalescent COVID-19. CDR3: CASSEQGPDAYTF. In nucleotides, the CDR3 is TGTGCCAGCAGTGAACAGGGGCCGGATGCCTACACCTTC.